This T cell receptor (beta chain) was recovered during a study of cytomegalovirus exposure and HLA in healthy donors. The CDR3 covers 14 residues. CDR1 SGHRS and CDR2 YFSETQ come from the germline V gene. Between the trimmed V and J ends, which lost 4 bases and 2 bases, there was a span of 13 bases. As regards this clone: Its antigen is not identified.

The PCR was carried out with 60 Vbeta primers and 13 Jbeta primers. The method was immunoSEQ multiplex PCR; TCRdb's version includes in-frame clones alone and lacks a portion of them. In the table there are about 190,000 clones, about 80% of which are singletons. Overall study findings and caveats: TCR beta V segments were, for the most part, productive about 87% or about 30% of the time in an earlier analysis. Prediction of most subjects' HLA-A and HLA-B alleles by TCR beta sequences was reportedly accurate. In a later analysis, the majority of CMV-associated beta chains seemingly showed HLA restriction. Researchers reported in a later analysis that common viral pathogens appeared linked to several top clusters.

Sequences were obtained from PBMCs. The receptor was isolated from a woman aged 45-60 years in good health and CMV-seropositive. This chain uses TRBV5-1 with TRBJ2-7; perhaps TRBD1 as D (5 bases). The chain's CDR3 is CASSADKPPYEQYF. The CDR3 bases are TGCGCCAGCAGCGCGGACAAACCTCCCTACGAGCAGTACTTC.